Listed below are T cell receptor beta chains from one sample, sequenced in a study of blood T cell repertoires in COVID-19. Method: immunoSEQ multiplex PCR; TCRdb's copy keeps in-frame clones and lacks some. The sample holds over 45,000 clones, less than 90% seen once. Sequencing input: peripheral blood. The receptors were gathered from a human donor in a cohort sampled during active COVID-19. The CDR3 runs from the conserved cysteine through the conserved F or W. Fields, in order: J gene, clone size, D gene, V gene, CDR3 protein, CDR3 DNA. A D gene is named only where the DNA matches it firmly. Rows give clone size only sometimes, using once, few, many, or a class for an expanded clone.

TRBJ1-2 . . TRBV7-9 CASSWGESHYGYTF TGTGCCAGCAGCTGGGGAGAGAGCCACTATGGCTACACCTTC
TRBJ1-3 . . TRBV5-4 CASSVNWGRDTIYF TGTGCCAGCAGCGTAAACTGGGGCCGGGACACCATATATTTT
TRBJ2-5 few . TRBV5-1 CASSLANGQTSGMRYF TGCGCCAGCAGCTTGGCCAACGGACAGACAAGCGGGATGCGGTACTTC
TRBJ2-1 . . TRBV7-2 CASSLVAAFFSSYNEQFF TGTGCCAGCAGCTTAGTAGCGGCGTTCTTCAGCTCCTACAATGAGCAGTTCTTC
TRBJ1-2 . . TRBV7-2 CASSLTDGNYGYTF TGTGCCAGCAGCTTGACAGACGGCAACTATGGCTACACCTTC
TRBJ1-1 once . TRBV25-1 CASRKTGNTEAFF TGTGCCAGCAGAAAAACAGGGAACACTGAAGCTTTCTTT
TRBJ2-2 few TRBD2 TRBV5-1 CASSLVPSGGNTGELFF TGCGCCAGCAGCTTAGTCCCTAGCGGGGGGAACACCGGGGAGCTGTTTTTT
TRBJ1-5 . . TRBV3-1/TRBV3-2 CASSQDIFQPQHF TGTGCCAGCAGCCAAGATATCTTCCAGCCCCAGCATTTT
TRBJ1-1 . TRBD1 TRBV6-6 CASSYSLSGTGEAFF TGTGCCAGCAGTTACTCCCTATCCGGGACAGGGGAAGCTTTCTTT
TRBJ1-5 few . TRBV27 CASRGGILSNQPQHF TGTGCCAGCAGAGGCGGGATTCTTAGCAATCAGCCCCAGCATTTT
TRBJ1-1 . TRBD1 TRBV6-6 CASSWSGTANTEAFF TGTGCCAGCAGTTGGTCCGGGACAGCGAACACTGAAGCTTTCTTT
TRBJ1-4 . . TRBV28 CASRPTPGQSTLNEKLFF TGTGCCAGCAGACCCACTCCTGGACAGTCGACTCTTAATGAAAAACTGTTTTTT
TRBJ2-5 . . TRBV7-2 CASSSVNQETQYF TGTGCCAGCAGCTCCGTAAACCAAGAGACCCAGTACTTC
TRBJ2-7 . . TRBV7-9 CASSSGTSYEQYF TGTGCCAGCAGTTCCGGGACAAGCTACGAGCAGTACTTC
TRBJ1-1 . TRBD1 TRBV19 CASSIEHRGSEAFF TGTGCCAGTAGTATAGAGCACAGGGGCAGTGAAGCTTTCTTT